A selection of T cell receptor beta chains follows, all from one sample in a study of cytomegalovirus exposure and HLA in healthy donors. Profiling relied on immunoSEQ multiplex PCR, and the TCRdb table lists in-frame clones only, not all of them. Among almost 75,000 clones listed, about 82% were seen once. Material: PBMCs. These receptors came from a man aged 25 to 45 in good health and CMV-seronegative. The CDR3 runs from the conserved cysteine through the conserved F or W. The D gene is left open where the match is weak. Rows may omit the clone size; those that give it use once, few, many or a size class.

v_gene	j_gene	d_gene	abundance	CDR3aa	CDR3nt
TRBV18	TRBJ2-5	TRBD1	NA	CASSPPGQQETQYF	TGTGCCAGCTCACCACCGGGACAGCAAGAGACCCAGTACTTC
TRBV30	TRBJ2-7	TRBD1	once	CAWSVAGGSEQYF	TGTGCCTGGAGTGTAGCAGGGGGAAGCGAGCAGTACTTC
TRBV6-5	TRBJ1-4	NA	NA	CASSSGATNEKLFF	TGTGCCAGCAGTTCGGGGGCAACTAATGAAAAACTGTTTTTT
TRBV4-2	TRBJ1-6	NA	NA	CASSQDTQSILPLHF	TGTGCCAGCAGCCAAGATACACAGAGCATTCTACCCCTCCACTTT
TRBV7-3	TRBJ2-2	TRBD2	few	CASSTSSGGTGELFF	TGTGCCAGCAGCACCTCTAGCGGGGGTACCGGGGAGCTGTTTTTT
TRBV4-1	TRBJ1-1	TRBD1	NA	CASSQAGGLHTEAFF	TGCGCCAGCAGCCAAGCAGGGGGTTTGCACACTGAAGCTTTCTTT
TRBV10-3	TRBJ1-2	NA	NA	CAISEPKPGGTKGGYTF	TGTGCCATCAGTGAGCCCAAACCGGGAGGTACTAAGGGGGGCTACACCTTC
TRBV7-2	TRBJ2-1	TRBD2	NA	CASSFSGSFSYNEQFF	TGTGCCAGCAGCTTTAGCGGGAGTTTTTCCTACAATGAGCAGTTCTTC
TRBV29-1	TRBJ2-7	NA	NA	CSVEVGARGYRNEQYF	TGCAGCGTTGAAGTTGGGGCCCGGGGGTATCGTAACGAGCAGTACTTC
TRBV7-2	TRBJ2-2	NA	NA	CASSLADYYTGELFF	TGTGCCAGCAGCTTAGCAGACTATTACACCGGGGAGCTGTTTTTT
TRBV19	TRBJ2-1	TRBD2	NA	CASSIIGLAGPTSSYNEQFF	TGTGCCAGTAGTATTATCGGGCTAGCGGGGCCCACGAGCTCCTACAATGAGCAGTTCTTC
TRBV5-6	TRBJ2-1	NA	NA	CASSLDKRNNEQFF	TGTGCCAGCAGCTTAGACAAGAGAAACAATGAGCAGTTCTTC
TRBV29-1	TRBJ2-1	TRBD2	NA	CSVGVAGGNNEQFF	TGCAGCGTTGGGGTGGCGGGGGGCAACAATGAGCAGTTCTTC
TRBV7-8	TRBJ2-2	TRBD2	NA	CASSPAMGLAGGPSGTGELFF	TGTGCCAGCAGCCCAGCAATGGGACTAGCGGGAGGACCCTCGGGCACCGGGGAGCTGTTTTTT
TRBV4-1	TRBJ2-2	NA	medium-sized	CASSQDFSGRIDTGELFF	TGCGCCAGCAGCCAAGATTTCTCAGGGCGGATCGACACCGGGGAGCTGTTTTTT
TRBV5-1	TRBJ2-3	TRBD2	NA	CASSLEAGLADTQYF	TGCGCCAGCAGCTTGGAAGCGGGACTGGCAGATACGCAGTATTTT
TRBV27	TRBJ2-3	TRBD2	NA	CASSQLLISGTADTQYF	TGTGCCAGCTCCCAGCTTTTAATTAGCGGGACCGCAGATACGCAGTATTTT
TRBV7-9	TRBJ1-4	TRBD1	NA	CASSPGTGLRPTDGEKLFF	TGTGCCAGCAGCCCCGGGACAGGGCTAAGACCAACCGATGGTGAAAAACTGTTTTTT
TRBV4-3	TRBJ1-1	TRBD1	NA	CASSRTGQPNTEAFF	TGCGCCAGCAGCCGCACGGGACAGCCGAACACTGAAGCTTTCTTT
TRBV5-1	TRBJ2-1	TRBD1	NA	CASSWGTGDGDEQFF	TGCGCCAGCAGCTGGGGGACAGGGGATGGCGATGAGCAGTTCTTC
TRBV14	TRBJ1-6	NA	NA	CASSPYKNSPLHF	TGTGCCAGCAGCCCTTACAAGAATTCACCCCTCCACTTT
TRBV15	TRBJ2-1	TRBD2	NA	CATSSTSGGAYEQFF	TGTGCCACCAGCAGCACTAGCGGGGGGGCCTATGAGCAGTTCTTC
TRBV7-9	TRBJ2-7	NA	NA	CASSLRQEGSYEQYF	TGTGCCAGCAGCTTGAGGCAGGAGGGCTCCTACGAGCAGTACTTC
TRBV4-3	TRBJ2-3	NA	NA	CASSHRGGDTQYF	TGCGCCAGCAGTCACAGGGGAGGAGATACGCAGTATTTT
TRBV6-5	TRBJ1-1	TRBD1	NA	CASRLGQGNTEAFF	TGTGCCAGCAGGCTGGGACAGGGAAACACTGAAGCTTTCTTT